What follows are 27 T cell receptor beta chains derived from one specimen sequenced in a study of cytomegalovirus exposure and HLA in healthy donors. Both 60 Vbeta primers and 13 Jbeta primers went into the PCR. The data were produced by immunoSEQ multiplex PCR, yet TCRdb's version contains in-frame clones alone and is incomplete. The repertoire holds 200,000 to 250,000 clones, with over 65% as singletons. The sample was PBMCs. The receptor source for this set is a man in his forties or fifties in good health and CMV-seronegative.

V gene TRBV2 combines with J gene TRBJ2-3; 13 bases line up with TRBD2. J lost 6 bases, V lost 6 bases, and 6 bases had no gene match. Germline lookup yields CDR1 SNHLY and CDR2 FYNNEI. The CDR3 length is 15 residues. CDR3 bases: TGTGCCAGCAGCCGGACTAGCGGGAGAATGGATACGCAGTATTTT. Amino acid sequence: CASSRTSGRMDTQYF.

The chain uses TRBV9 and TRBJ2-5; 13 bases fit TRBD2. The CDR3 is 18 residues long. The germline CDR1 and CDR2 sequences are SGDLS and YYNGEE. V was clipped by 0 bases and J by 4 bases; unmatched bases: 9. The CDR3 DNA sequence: TGTGCCAGCAGCGTAGGATCGCGGACTAGCGGGAGAGGAGAGACCCAGTACTTC. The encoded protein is CASSVGSRTSGRGETQYF.

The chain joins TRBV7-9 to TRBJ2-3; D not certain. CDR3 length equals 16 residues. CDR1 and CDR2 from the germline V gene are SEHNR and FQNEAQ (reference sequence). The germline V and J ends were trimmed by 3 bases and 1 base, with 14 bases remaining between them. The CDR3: CASSFTVWAGTDTQYF. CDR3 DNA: TGTGCCAGCAGCTTTACGGTCTGGGCAGGCACAGATACGCAGTATTTT. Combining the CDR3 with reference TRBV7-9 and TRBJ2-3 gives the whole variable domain DTGVSQNPRHKITKRGQNVTFRCDPISEHNRLYWYRQTLGQGPEFLTYFQNEAQLEKSRLLSDRFSAERPKGSFSTLEIQRTEQGDSAMYLCASSFTVWAGTDTQYFGPGTRLTVL.

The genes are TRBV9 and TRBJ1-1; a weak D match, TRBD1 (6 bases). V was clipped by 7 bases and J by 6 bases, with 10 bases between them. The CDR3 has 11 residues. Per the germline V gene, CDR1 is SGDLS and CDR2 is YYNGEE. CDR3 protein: CASGAGAEAFF. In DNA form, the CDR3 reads TGTGCCAGCGGAGCAGGGGCTGAAGCTTTCTTT. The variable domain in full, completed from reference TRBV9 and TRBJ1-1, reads DSGVTQTPKHLITATGQRVTLRCSPRSGDLSVYWYQQSLDQGLQFLIQYYNGEERAKGNILERFSAQQFPDLHSELNLSSLELGDSALYFCASGAGAEAFFGQGTRLTVV.

The CDR3 here is CASSLGGTGEQPQHF. The CDR3, as DNA: TGCGCCAGCAGCTTGGGAGGGACAGGTGAACAGCCCCAGCATTTT. The chain couples TRBV5-1 to TRBJ1-5, with 8 bases aligning to TRBD1. The germline V gene encodes CDR1 SGHRS and CDR2 YFSETQ. This CDR3 contains 15 residues. Losses at the gene ends were 0 bases for V and 7 bases for J; bases not matched to a gene: 6.

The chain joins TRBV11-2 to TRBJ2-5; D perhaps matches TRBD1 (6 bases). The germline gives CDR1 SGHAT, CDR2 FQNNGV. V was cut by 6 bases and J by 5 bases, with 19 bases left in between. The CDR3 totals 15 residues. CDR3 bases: TGTGCCAGCAGTCCTGGACACAGGGTTGGGGAGACCCAGTACTTC. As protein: CASSPGHRVGETQYF. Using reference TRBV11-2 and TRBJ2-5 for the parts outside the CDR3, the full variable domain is EAGVAQSPRYKIIEKRQSVAFWCNPISGHATLYWYQQILGQGPKLLIQFQNNGVVDDSQLPKDRFSAERLKGVDSTLKIQPAKLEDSAVYLCASSPGHRVGETQYFGPGTRLLVL.

This CDR3 reads CASSNGLGANNSPLHF. CDR3 sequence (DNA): TGTGCCAGCAGCAACGGACTGGGAGCGAATAATTCACCCCTCCACTTT. The chain carries TRBV7-9 and TRBJ1-6; D unclear. The germline V gene encodes CDR1 SEHNR and CDR2 FQNEAQ (reference sequence). CDR3 length: 16 amino acids. Trimming took 5 bases from V and 5 from J, leaving 16 bases between them.

The CDR3 sequence: CASSYIRGGAGEQFF. DNA of the CDR3: TGTGCCAGCAGTTACATACGCGGGGGGGCCGGTGAGCAGTTCTTC. V and J are TRBV6-5 and TRBJ2-1; 9 bases are shared with TRBD2. The CDR3 is 15 amino acids. The V and J ends lost 2 bases and 9 bases, in that order; junction bases with no gene match: 8. The germline V gene has CDR1 MNHEY and CDR2 SVGAGI.

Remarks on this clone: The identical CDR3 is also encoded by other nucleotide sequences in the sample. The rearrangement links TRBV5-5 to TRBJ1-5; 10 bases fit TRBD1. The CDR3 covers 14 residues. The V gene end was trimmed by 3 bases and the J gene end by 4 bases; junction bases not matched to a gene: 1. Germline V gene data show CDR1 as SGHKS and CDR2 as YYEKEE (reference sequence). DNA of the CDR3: TGTGCCAGCAGCTGGGGACAGGGGAATCAGCCCCAGCATTTT. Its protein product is CASSWGQGNQPQHF.

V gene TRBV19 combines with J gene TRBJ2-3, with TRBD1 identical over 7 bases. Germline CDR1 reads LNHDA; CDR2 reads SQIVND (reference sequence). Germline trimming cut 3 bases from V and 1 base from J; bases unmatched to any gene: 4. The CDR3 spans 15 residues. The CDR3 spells CASSIFGTGTDTQYF. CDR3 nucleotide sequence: TGTGCCAGTAGTATTTTCGGGACAGGCACAGATACGCAGTATTTT.

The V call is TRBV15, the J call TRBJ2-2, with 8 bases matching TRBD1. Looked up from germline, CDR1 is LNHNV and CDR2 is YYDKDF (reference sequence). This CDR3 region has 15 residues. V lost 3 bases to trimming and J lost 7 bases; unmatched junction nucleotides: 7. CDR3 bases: TGTGCCACCAGCAGTAACAGGGGGTCTATCGGGGAGCTGTTTTTT. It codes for CATSSNRGSIGELFF.

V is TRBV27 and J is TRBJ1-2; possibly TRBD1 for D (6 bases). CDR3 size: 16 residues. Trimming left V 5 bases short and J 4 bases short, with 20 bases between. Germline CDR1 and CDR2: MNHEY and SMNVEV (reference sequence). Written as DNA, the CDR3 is TGTGCCAGCAGTCTGTCTTGGACATGGGACACCTATGGCTACACCTTC. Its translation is CASSLSWTWDTYGYTF.

The CDR3: CASSVTGTEAFF. In DNA form, the CDR3 reads TGTGCCAGCAGTGTCACAGGGACTGAAGCTTTCTTT. The chain combines TRBV28 with TRBJ1-1; tentative D call: TRBD1 (6 bases). CDR1 and CDR2 from the germline V gene are MDHEN and SYDVKM. V was cut by 5 bases and J by 5 bases, with 9 bases left in between. The CDR3 is 12 residues long.

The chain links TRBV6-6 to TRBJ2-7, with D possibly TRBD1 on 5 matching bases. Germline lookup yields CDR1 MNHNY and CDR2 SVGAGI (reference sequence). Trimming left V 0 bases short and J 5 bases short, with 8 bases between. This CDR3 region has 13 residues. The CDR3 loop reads CASSYSPRDEQYF. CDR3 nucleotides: TGTGCCAGCAGTTACTCGCCCAGGGACGAGCAGTACTTC.

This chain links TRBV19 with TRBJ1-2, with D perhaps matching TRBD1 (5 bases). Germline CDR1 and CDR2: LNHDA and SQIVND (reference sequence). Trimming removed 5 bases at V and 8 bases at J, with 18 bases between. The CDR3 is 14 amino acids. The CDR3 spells CASSPDKVLWGYTF. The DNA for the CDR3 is TGTGCCAGTAGTCCGGACAAGGTCCTCTGGGGCTACACCTTC. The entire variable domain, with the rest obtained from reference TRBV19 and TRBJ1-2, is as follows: DGGITQSPKYLFRKEGQNVTLSCEQNLNHDAMYWYRQDPGQGLRLIYYSQIVNDFQKGDIAEGYSVSREKKESFPLTVTSAQKNPTAFYLCASSPDKVLWGYTFGSGTRLTVV.

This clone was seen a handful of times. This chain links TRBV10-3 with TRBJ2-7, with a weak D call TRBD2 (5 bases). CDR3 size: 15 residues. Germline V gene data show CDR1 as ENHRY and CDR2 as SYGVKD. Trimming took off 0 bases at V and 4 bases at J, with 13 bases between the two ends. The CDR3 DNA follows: TGTGCCATCAGTGAGTCGGGGTCAGAGGGTTACGAGCAGTACTTC. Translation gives CAISESGSEGYEQYF.

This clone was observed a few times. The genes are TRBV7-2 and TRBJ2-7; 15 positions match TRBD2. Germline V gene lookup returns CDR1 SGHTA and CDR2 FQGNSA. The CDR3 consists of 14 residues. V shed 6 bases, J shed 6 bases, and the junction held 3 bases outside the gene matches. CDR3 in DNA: TGTGCCAGCAGGCGGACTAGCGGGGGGGTCGAGCAGTACTTC. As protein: CASRRTSGGVEQYF.

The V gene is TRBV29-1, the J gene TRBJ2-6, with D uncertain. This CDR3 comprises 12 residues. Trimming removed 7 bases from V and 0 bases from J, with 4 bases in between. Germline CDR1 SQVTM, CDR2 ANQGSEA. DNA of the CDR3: TGCAGCGCCCGCTCTGGGGCCAACGTCCTGACTTTC. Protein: CSARSGANVLTF.

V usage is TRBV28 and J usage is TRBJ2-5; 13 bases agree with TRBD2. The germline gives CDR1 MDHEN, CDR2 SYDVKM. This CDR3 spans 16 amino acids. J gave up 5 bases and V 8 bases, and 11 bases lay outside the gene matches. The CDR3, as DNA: TGTGCCAGCCGATCTGGACTAGCGGGAGAGGGTGAGACCCAGTACTTC. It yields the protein CASRSGLAGEGETQYF.

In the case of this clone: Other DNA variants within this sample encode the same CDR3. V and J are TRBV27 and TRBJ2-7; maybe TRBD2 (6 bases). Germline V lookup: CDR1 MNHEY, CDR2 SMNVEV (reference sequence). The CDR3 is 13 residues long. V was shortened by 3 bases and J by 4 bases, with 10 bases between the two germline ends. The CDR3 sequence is CASSFGSGYEQYF. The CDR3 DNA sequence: TGTGCCAGCAGTTTCGGTAGCGGATACGAGCAGTACTTC.

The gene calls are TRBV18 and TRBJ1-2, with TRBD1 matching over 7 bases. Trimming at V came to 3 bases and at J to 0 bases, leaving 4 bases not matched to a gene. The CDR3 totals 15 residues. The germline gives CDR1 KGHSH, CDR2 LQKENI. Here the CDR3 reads CASSPTGPSNYGYTF. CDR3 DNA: TGTGCCAGCTCACCGACAGGGCCCTCTAACTATGGCTACACCTTC.

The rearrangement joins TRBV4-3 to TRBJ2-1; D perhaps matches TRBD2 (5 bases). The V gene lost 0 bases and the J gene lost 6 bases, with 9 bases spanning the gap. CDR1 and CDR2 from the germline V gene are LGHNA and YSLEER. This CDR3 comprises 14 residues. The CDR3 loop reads CASSQDRGINEQFF. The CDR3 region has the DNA TGCGCCAGCAGCCAAGATAGAGGGATCAATGAGCAGTTCTTC.

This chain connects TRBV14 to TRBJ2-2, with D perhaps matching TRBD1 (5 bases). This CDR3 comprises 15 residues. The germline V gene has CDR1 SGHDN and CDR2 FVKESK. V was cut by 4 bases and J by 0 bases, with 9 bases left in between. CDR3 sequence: CASSRWTPNTGELFF. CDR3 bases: TGTGCCAGCAGCCGGTGGACACCGAACACCGGGGAGCTGTTTTTT.

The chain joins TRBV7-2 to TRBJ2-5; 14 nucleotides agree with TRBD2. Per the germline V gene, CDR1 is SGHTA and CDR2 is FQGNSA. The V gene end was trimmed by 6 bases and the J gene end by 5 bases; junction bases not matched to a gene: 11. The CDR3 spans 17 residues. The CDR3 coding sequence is TGTGCCAGCAGTCCGGGACTAGCGGGGGTGATGGGGGAGACCCAGTACTTC. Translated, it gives CASSPGLAGVMGETQYF.

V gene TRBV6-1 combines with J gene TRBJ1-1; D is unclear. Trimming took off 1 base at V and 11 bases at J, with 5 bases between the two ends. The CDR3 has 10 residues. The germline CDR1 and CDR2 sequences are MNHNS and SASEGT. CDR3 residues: CASSEEAAFF. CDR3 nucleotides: TGTGCCAGCAGTGAAGAAGCGGCTTTCTTT.

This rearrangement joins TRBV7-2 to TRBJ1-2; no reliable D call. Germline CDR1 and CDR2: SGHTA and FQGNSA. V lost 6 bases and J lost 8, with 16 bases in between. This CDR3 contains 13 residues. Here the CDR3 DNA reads TGTGCCAGCAGTTTTACGGGGTACAGAGGCTACACCTTC. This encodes CASSFTGYRGYTF.

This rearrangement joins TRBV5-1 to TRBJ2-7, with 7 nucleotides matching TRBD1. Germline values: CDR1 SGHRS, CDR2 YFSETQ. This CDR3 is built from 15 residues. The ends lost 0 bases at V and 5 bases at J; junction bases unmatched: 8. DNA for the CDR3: TGCGCCAGCAGCTTGGAAGCGACAGGGAGCCACGAGCAGTACTTC. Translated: CASSLEATGSHEQYF.